What follows is one T cell receptor beta chain and its context. The target antigen is unknown. This may stem from a read error, because a much larger clone lies one nucleotide away. In the library, individual cDNA molecules carried attached unique molecular identifiers. Each CDR3 protein gets one entry after TCRdb re-called the 5' RACE reads with MiXCR. The table records 43,000 or so distinct CDR3 sequences, roughly 4.2% of them present only once. This sample is part of a study of early T cells in non-severe SARS-CoV-2 infection. In the study overall: Unsorted whole blood bulk RNA was sequenced, with unpaired chains.

General study results and limits: Using VDJdb, the matching emphasized anti-spike CD8 responses while missing private and CD4 specificities.

This TCR was recovered from an adult who was a healthcare worker with PCR-confirmed SARS-CoV-2 infection or an uninfected control (not recorded which). The sequenced sample was whole blood.

CDR3 bases: TGCAGTGTAGAGTCCCCCGTCGAACGAAATGAGCAGTTCTTC. It translates to CSVESPVERNEQFF. V gene TRBV20-1 combines with J gene TRBJ2-1; D ambiguous. The CDR3 runs to 14 residues. CDR1 is DFQATT and CDR2 is SNEGSKA in the germline V gene (reference sequence). V was shortened by 7 bases and J by 7 bases, with 20 bases between the two germline ends.